These 23 T cell receptor beta chains were sequenced from one sample in a study of control samples from healthy donors and cancer patients. Libraries were prepared by immunoSEQ multiplex PCR; TCRdb keeps only in-frame clonotypes and omits some of them. The data hold approximately 94,000 clones, with 90% to 95% observed a single time. What was sequenced was blood. All receptors derive from a woman aged 25 to 39 in good health.

This chain links TRBV12-1 with TRBJ2-5; the table's D call, TRBD2, has no DNA check behind it. TRBV12-1 is a pseudogene. This CDR3 region has 11 residues. The CDR3 DNA reads as TGTGCCAGCAGCAACGCTAGGCCCCAGTACTTC. Protein product: CASSNARPQYF.

A single count supports this clone. The chain couples TRBV10-1 to TRBJ1-2, with a possible D match to TRBD1 (6 bases). V lost 2 bases to trimming and J lost 4 bases, with 8 bases between them. The CDR3 spans 13 residues. Germline V gene sequence: CDR1 WNHNN, CDR2 SYGVQD (reference sequence). CDR3 protein: CASSERGAYGYTF. The CDR3 coding sequence is TGCGCCAGCAGTGAGAGGGGGGCCTATGGCTACACCTTC.

V is TRBV6-5 and J is TRBJ2-5, with D perhaps TRBD2 (5 bases). CDR1 is MNHEY, CDR2 SVGAGI, per germline. V was clipped by 6 bases and J by 5 bases, with 7 bases between them. The CDR3 contains 11 residues. The CDR3 sequence is CASSPGETQYF. The CDR3 DNA sequence: TGTGCCAGCAGCCCGGGGGAGACCCAGTACTTC.

The chain employs TRBV5-6 and TRBJ2-7, with 9 bases fitting TRBD2. CDR1 is SGHDT, CDR2 YYEEEE, per germline. V was clipped by 2 bases and J by 2 bases; unmatched bases: 11. The CDR3 is made up of 17 amino acids. The CDR3 region has the DNA TGTGCCAGCAGCTTACCGACCATAGCGGGGGAGACCTACGAGCAGTACTTC. This encodes CASSLPTIAGETYEQYF. The whole variable domain, filled in from reference TRBV5-6 and TRBJ2-7, reads DAGVTQSPTHLIKTRGQQVTLRCSPKSGHDTVSWYQQALGQGPQFIFQYYEEEERQRGNFPDRFSGHQFPNYSSELNVNALLLGDSALYLCASSLPTIAGETYEQYFGPGTRLTVT.

CDR3 sequence reads: CASKPGGTGELFF. In DNA, the CDR3 is TGTGCCAGCAAACCCGGGGGAACCGGGGAGCTGTTTTTT. V gene TRBV27 combines with J gene TRBJ2-2, with D perhaps matching TRBD2 (6 bases). The length of the CDR3 is 13 residues. In germline, CDR1 is MNHEY, CDR2 SMNVEV (reference sequence). Trimming stripped 7 bases from V and 5 bases from J, with 11 bases between.

Regarding this clone: The same CDR3 is also encoded by other DNA sequences in this sample. The CDR3 DNA reads as TGCGCCAGCAAAGGGGAGCCTGCGCTGGGCACTGAAGCTTTCTTT. As protein: CASKGEPALGTEAFF. This chain connects TRBV4-1 to TRBJ1-1; a possible D gene is TRBD1 (5 bases). The V end was cut by 7 bases, the J end by 4 bases, with 19 bases between. Germline V gene sequence: CDR1 MGHRA, CDR2 YSYEKL. This CDR3 contains 15 residues.

The rearrangement uses TRBV7-3 and TRBJ1-2, with D possibly matching TRBD1 (6 bases). The V gene's germline CDR1 is SGHTA and CDR2 FQGTGA. The ends were cut back, 2 bases at V and 6 bases at J, with 16 bases in the middle. The CDR3 is 15 amino acids. CDR3 DNA sequence: TGTGCCAGCAGCTTAGTAACGGGGGGCGCTGATGGCTACACCTTC. Translating gives CASSLVTGGADGYTF.

The chain links TRBV6-5 to TRBJ1-2; D gene ambiguous. Germline assignment: CDR1 MNHEY and CDR2 SVGAGI. The V gene lost 7 bases and the J gene lost 3 bases, with 9 bases spanning the gap. The CDR3 loop spans 12 amino acids. CDR3 loop: CASTRWDYGYTF. CDR3 nucleotide sequence: TGTGCCAGCACCCGTTGGGACTATGGCTACACCTTC.

The CDR3 nucleotides are TGTGCCAGCAGCCCTACTATTAGCGGGGGGGCCTACGAGCAGTACTTC. Translating gives CASSPTISGGAYEQYF. V is TRBV9 and J is TRBJ2-7; TRBD2 matches at 11 bases. V shed 4 bases and J 2 bases; nucleotides not matched to a gene: 8. The CDR3 extends over 16 amino acids. From germline, CDR1 is SGDLS and CDR2 YYNGEE.

The chain recombines TRBV21-1 with TRBJ1-1. TRBV21-1 has pseudogene status. This CDR3 region has 20 residues. This chain's CDR3 is CASSNGPNAGPGPINTEAFF. DNA of the CDR3: TGTGCCAGCAGCAACGGACCGAATGCCGGTCCGGGACCGATAAACACTGAAGCTTTCTTT.

For this clone: A read error may account for a junction end that differs from germline. The V and J genes are TRBV7-9 and TRBJ2-7; perhaps TRBD2 as D (6 bases). Germline V lookup: CDR1 SEHNR, CDR2 FQNEAQ (reference sequence). This CDR3 is 14 amino acids long. The CDR3 reads CASSPMGLADPGGF. CDR3 nucleotide sequence: TGTGCCAGCAGCCCCATGGGATTAGCGGATCCCGGCGGCTTC.

The V gene is TRBV7-3, the J gene TRBJ2-2; the match to TRBD1 covers 10 bases. V dropped 2 bases and J dropped 6; count of bases not matched to a gene: 3. Germline V gene lookup returns CDR1 SGHTA and CDR2 FQGTGA. The CDR3 extends over 15 amino acids. The CDR3 DNA is TGTGCCAGCAGCTTAGGGACAGGGGTGTCCGGGGAGCTGTTTTTT. As protein: CASSLGTGVSGELFF.

The chain has TRBV3-1 (or the pseudogene TRBV3-2) and TRBJ1-3; D is ambiguous. Trimming stripped 1 base from V and 0 bases from J, with 7 bases between. The CDR3 consists of 15 residues. The germline gives CDR1 LGHDT, CDR2 YNNKEL (reference sequence). The CDR3 loop reads CASSQVPGSGNTIYF. The CDR3 DNA reads TGTGCCAGCAGCCAAGTACCGGGCTCTGGAAACACCATATATTTT.

The chain uses TRBV30 and TRBJ2-3; TRBD2 agrees at 7 bases. The CDR3 covers 14 residues. The V gene's germline CDR1 is GTSNPN and CDR2 SVGIG (reference sequence). The junction had 7 bases not matched to a gene; V was cut back by 6 bases and J by 1 base. As DNA, the CDR3 is TGTGCCTGTATGAGGGAGGGACGCACAGATACGCAGTATTTT. Translated: CACMREGRTDTQYF.

The chain uses TRBV7-2 and TRBJ2-7; 7 bases agree with TRBD2. The junction had 15 bases not matched to a gene; V was cut back by 3 bases and J by 4 bases. This CDR3 has 17 amino acids. The V gene's germline CDR1 is SGHTA and CDR2 FQGNSA. The CDR3 bases are TGTGCCAGCAGCTTTCTGCCCCCCGGGGCGGGAGAGTACGAGCAGTACTTC. It specifies CASSFLPPGAGEYEQYF. Drawing the rest from reference TRBV7-2 and TRBJ2-7, the complete variable domain is GAGVSQSPSNKVTEKGKDVELRCDPISGHTALYWYRQSLGQGLEFLIYFQGNSAPDKSGLPSDRFSAERTGGSVSTLTIQRTQQEDSAVYLCASSFLPPGAGEYEQYFGPGTRLTVT.

The V gene is TRBV15, the J gene TRBJ2-5; no definite D call. Germline V lookup: CDR1 LNHNV, CDR2 YYDKDF (reference sequence). V gave up 5 bases and J gave up 2 bases, with 9 bases separating them. This CDR3 is built from 13 residues. The CDR3 spells CATSDGFQETQYF. CDR3 coding DNA: TGTGCCACCAGCGACGGGTTTCAAGAGACCCAGTACTTC. Full variable domain (missing parts from reference TRBV15 and TRBJ2-5): DAMVIQNPRYQVTQFGKPVTLSCSQTLNHNVMYWYQQKSSQAPKLLFHYYDKDFNNEADTPDNFQSRRPNTSFCFLDIRSPGLGDTAMYLCATSDGFQETQYFGPGTRLLVL.

The rearrangement uses TRBV5-6 and TRBJ1-2, with 7 nucleotides matching TRBD1. Germline V lookup: CDR1 SGHDT, CDR2 YYEEEE. CDR3 size: 15 residues. J gave up 0 bases and V 2 bases, and 4 bases lay outside the gene matches. CDR3 sequence: CASSFRDSPNYGYTF. CDR3 bases: TGTGCCAGCAGCTTCCGGGACAGTCCTAACTATGGCTACACCTTC.

V and J are TRBV28 and TRBJ2-1; D unresolved. Germline V gene lookup returns CDR1 MDHEN and CDR2 SYDVKM. Trimming left V 5 bases short and J 4 bases short, with 15 bases between. This CDR3 is built from 15 residues. DNA of the CDR3: TGTGCCAGCAGTCAACAGTGGGGTGGGTACAATGAGCAGTTCTTC. Amino acid sequence: CASSQQWGGYNEQFF.

In its sample, this clone was seen a few times. V usage is TRBV5-1 and J usage is TRBJ2-7; D remains ambiguous. The germline CDR1 and CDR2 sequences are SGHRS and YFSETQ. Trimming pared 4 bases from V and 6 bases from J, leaving 8 bases between. This CDR3 is 11 amino acids long. The CDR3 region is CASSIYGEQYF. CDR3 DNA sequence: TGCGCCAGCAGCATCTACGGCGAGCAGTACTTC.

The chain joins TRBV5-1 to TRBJ2-1; 8 positions match TRBD1. Looked up from germline, CDR1 is SGHRS and CDR2 is YFSETQ. This CDR3 is 20 amino acids long. Trimming removed 4 bases from V and 1 base from J; junction bases left unmatched: 19. DNA of the CDR3: TGCGCCAGCAGCACCTCTCCGGGACAGGTCCCCATGTGGTCCTACAATGAGCAGTTCTTC. This encodes CASSTSPGQVPMWSYNEQFF.

V usage is TRBV7-8 and J usage is TRBJ2-6, with TRBD2 matching 9 bases. Germline V gene sequence: CDR1 SGHVS, CDR2 FQNEAQ. The CDR3 contains 19 residues. V dropped 4 bases and J dropped 1; count of bases not matched to a gene: 11. In DNA, the CDR3 is TGTGCCAGCAGCTCTCTAGCGGGATTTTTTGGGTCTGGGGCCAACGTCCTGACTTTC. Protein: CASSSLAGFFGSGANVLTF.

This clone appeared once. The V call is TRBV28, the J call TRBJ2-4; no definite D call. Trimming stripped 9 bases from V and 0 bases from J, with 6 bases between. Germline values: CDR1 MDHEN, CDR2 SYDVKM. CDR3 size: 12 residues. CDR3 DNA sequence: TGTGCCAGTGGGATAGCCAAAAACATTCAGTACTTC. This translates into CASGIAKNIQYF. Complete variable domain (other parts from reference TRBV28 and TRBJ2-4): DVKVTQSSRYLVKRTGEKVFLECVQDMDHENMFWYRQDPGLGLRLIYFSYDVKMKEKGDIPEGYSVSREKKERFSLILESASTNQTSMYLCASGIAKNIQYFGAGTRLSVL.

The chain links TRBV5-4 to TRBJ2-5; D unclear. Germline values: CDR1 SGHNT, CDR2 YYREEE (reference sequence). With 4 bases removed from V and 3 bases from J, the gap between germline ends came to 4 bases. The CDR3 totals 11 residues. The CDR3 loop reads CASSIKETQYF. The CDR3 nucleotides are TGTGCCAGCAGCATAAAAGAGACCCAGTACTTC.